The 29 T cell receptor beta chains below all came from one sample that was sequenced in a study of blood T cell repertoires in COVID-19. Only in-frame clones appear in the TCRdb table, and some are missing; sequencing was by immunoSEQ multiplex PCR. Here the sample spans 45,000 to 55,000 clones, less than 95% being singletons. The specimen sequenced was peripheral blood. The receptors here all came from a human donor in a cohort sampled during active COVID-19.

The CDR3 region is CASSRREESTDTQYF. Here the CDR3 DNA reads TGTGCCAGCAGTCGGCGGGAGGAAAGCACAGATACGCAGTATTTT. This sequence joins TRBV25-1 and TRBJ2-3; 8 positions match TRBD2. Germline CDR1 MGHDK, CDR2 SYGVNS. Trimming took 5 bases from V and 0 from J; bases not matched to a gene: 4. This CDR3 contains 15 residues.

The chain couples TRBV5-1 to TRBJ2-3; weak D call: TRBD1 (6 bases). The V gene lost 0 bases and the J gene lost 1 base, with 9 bases spanning the gap. Looked up from germline, CDR1 is SGHRS and CDR2 is YFSETQ. CDR3 length equals 15 residues. CDR3 in DNA: TGCGCCAGCAGCTTGGTCGACAGGCGCACAGATACGCAGTATTTT. Translation: CASSLVDRRTDTQYF.

The gene calls are TRBV6-5 and TRBJ1-2; D is undetermined. The V and J ends lost 10 bases and 2 bases respectively, with 11 bases between them. The CDR3 covers 12 residues. CDR1 is MNHEY and CDR2 is SVGAGI in the germline V gene. The CDR3 loop reads CAIVRENYGYTF. As DNA, the CDR3 is TGTGCCATCGTGAGAGAGAACTATGGCTACACCTTC.

The chain employs TRBV27 and TRBJ2-7, with 11 bases aligning to TRBD2. CDR3 length equals 14 residues. Looked up from germline, CDR1 is MNHEY and CDR2 is SMNVEV (reference sequence). Trimming removed 10 bases from V and 6 bases from J; junction bases left unmatched: 11. The CDR3 loop reads CATAYSGRALEQYF. The CDR3 coding sequence is TGTGCCACCGCATATAGCGGGAGGGCCCTCGAGCAGTACTTC.

The chain carries TRBV19 and TRBJ2-7; 8 nucleotides line up with TRBD1. Germline values: CDR1 LNHDA, CDR2 SQIVND (reference sequence). The V segment lost 5 bases and the J segment 6 bases; nucleotides outside the gene matches: 6. The length of the CDR3 is 13 residues. CDR3 region: CASSPDRAGEQYF. The CDR3 bases are TGTGCCAGTAGTCCGGACAGGGCGGGCGAGCAGTACTTC.

The V call is TRBV5-4, the J call TRBJ2-1; 15 bases agree with TRBD2. The V and J ends lost 5 bases and 4 bases, in that order; junction bases with no gene match: 4. The CDR3 runs to 16 residues. From germline, CDR1 is SGHNT and CDR2 YYREEE (reference sequence). The CDR3 loop is CASRPGTSGGYNEQFF. The CDR3 nucleotides read TGTGCCAGCAGGCCCGGGACTAGCGGGGGGTACAATGAGCAGTTCTTC.

This clone was recorded once. The chain joins TRBV4-1 to TRBJ2-1; D gene ambiguous. CDR1 MGHRA and CDR2 YSYEKL come from the germline V gene. Trimming stripped 0 bases from V and 9 bases from J, with 9 bases between. The CDR3 consists of 13 residues. CDR3 coding DNA: TGCGCCAGCAGCCAAGATCCCGGTGGTGAGCAGTTCTTC. Translating gives CASSQDPGGEQFF.

This sequence joins TRBV5-4 and TRBJ2-5; TRBD2 matches at 7 bases. Germline CDR1 SGHNT, CDR2 YYREEE (reference sequence). CDR3 length: 15 residues. J was trimmed by 4 bases and V by 4 bases; bases with no gene match: 10. CDR3 DNA: TGTGCCAGCAGCGAATTTACTGGGGGGGTAGAGACCCAGTACTTC. Its translation is CASSEFTGGVETQYF.

The chain couples TRBV11-2 to TRBJ2-1; the D gene is possibly TRBD2 (5 bases). The germline V and J ends were trimmed by 2 bases and 7 bases, with 15 bases remaining between them. Germline V gene sequence: CDR1 SGHAT, CDR2 FQNNGV. This CDR3 comprises 15 residues. As DNA, the CDR3 is TGTGCCAGCAGCTTATCTTGGGAGACGGGGAATGAGCAGTTCTTC. Its protein product is CASSLSWETGNEQFF.

J is TRBJ2-1 and V is TRBV3-1 (or the pseudogene TRBV3-2); the D gene is possibly TRBD2 (5 bases). There are 16 residues in the CDR3. Trimming removed 2 bases at V and 0 bases at J, with 11 bases between. The germline gives CDR1 LGHDT, CDR2 YNNKEL (reference sequence). Here the CDR3 DNA reads TGTGCCAGCAGCCAACGAGCGGCGGCCTCCTACAATGAGCAGTTCTTC. It codes for CASSQRAAASYNEQFF.

V usage is TRBV19 and J usage is TRBJ2-3; 10 nucleotides match TRBD1. V lost 5 bases and J lost 9; bases outside the gene matches: 2. The CDR3 consists of 12 residues. Germline values: CDR1 LNHDA, CDR2 SQIVND (reference sequence). The CDR3 region has the DNA TGTGCCAGTAGTGGGACAGGGGACACGCAGTATTTT. It encodes CASSGTGDTQYF. The full variable domain, with the rest looked up from reference TRBV19 and TRBJ2-3, is DGGITQSPKYLFRKEGQNVTLSCEQNLNHDAMYWYRQDPGQGLRLIYYSQIVNDFQKGDIAEGYSVSREKKESFPLTVTSAQKNPTAFYLCASSGTGDTQYFGPGTRLTVL.

The chain has TRBV3-1 (or the pseudogene TRBV3-2) and TRBJ2-1, with 7 bases lining up with TRBD2. The CDR3 is 14 residues long. The germline V gene has CDR1 LGHDT and CDR2 YNNKEL (reference sequence). With V trimmed by 1 base and J by 6 bases, 3 bases remained unmatched. The CDR3 protein is CASSQVAGVNEQFF. CDR3 bases: TGTGCCAGCAGCCAAGTCGCGGGGGTCAATGAGCAGTTCTTC.

In its sample, this clone was seen once. The V and J genes are TRBV27 and TRBJ2-5; the match to TRBD2 covers 8 bases. This CDR3 has 16 amino acids. CDR1 and CDR2 from the germline V gene are MNHEY and SMNVEV (reference sequence). V was pared by 6 bases and J by 2 bases, with 11 bases of the junction left unmatched. Here the CDR3 reads CASSRLATSPQETQYF. The CDR3, as DNA: TGTGCCAGCAGCAGACTAGCGACTAGTCCTCAAGAGACCCAGTACTTC.

The chain carries TRBV10-3 and TRBJ2-1; 9 bases map to TRBD2. V was clipped by 10 bases and J by 5 bases; unmatched bases: 18. The CDR3 totals 17 residues. Germline CDR1 is ENHRY and CDR2 is SYGVKD. The CDR3 coding sequence is TGTGCCACGATGAAAGGCGTCGTAGCGGGAGCAAACAATGAGCAGTTCTTC. Translation gives CATMKGVVAGANNEQFF.

The J gene is TRBJ2-5, the V gene TRBV3-1 (or the pseudogene TRBV3-2); TRBD2 is a possible D gene (6 bases). V was pared by 0 bases and J by 7 bases, with 9 bases between. In germline, CDR1 is LGHDT, CDR2 YNNKEL (reference sequence). This CDR3 spans 13 amino acids. The CDR3 DNA reads TGTGCCAGCAGCCAAGATTTGGGGGGGACCCAGTACTTC. Translation: CASSQDLGGTQYF.

The chain employs TRBV5-5 and TRBJ2-1; 10 positions agree with TRBD2. The CDR3 extends over 17 amino acids. V dropped 1 base and J dropped 7; count of bases not matched to a gene: 11. Germline V CDR1 and CDR2: SGHKS, YYEKEE (reference sequence). Written as DNA, the CDR3 is TGTGCCAGCAGCTTGTTATCTAGCGGGAGACTTGGGAATGAGCAGTTCTTC. This gives the protein CASSLLSSGRLGNEQFF.

The rearrangement uses TRBV19 and TRBJ1-1, with 7 bases matching TRBD1. Germline trimming cut 7 bases from V and 7 bases from J; bases unmatched to any gene: 6. This CDR3 comprises 12 residues. CDR1 is LNHDA, CDR2 SQIVND, per germline (reference sequence). CDR3 in amino acids: CASTDRAYEAFF. CDR3 bases: TGTGCCAGTACTGACAGGGCTTATGAAGCTTTCTTT.

The rearrangement uses TRBV15 and TRBJ2-5, with 7 bases matching TRBD1. The CDR3 loop spans 14 amino acids. CDR1 and CDR2 (germline): LNHNV, YYDKDF (reference sequence). The V gene end was trimmed by 5 bases and the J gene end by 3 bases; junction bases not matched to a gene: 6. For the CDR3, the DNA is TGTGCCACCAGCCACCGGACAGGAAAAGAGACCCAGTACTTC. Translated, it gives CATSHRTGKETQYF.

This chain links TRBV6-5 with TRBJ2-7, with D perhaps matching TRBD2 (7 bases). The CDR3 consists of 16 residues. V lost 0 bases and J lost 6, with 18 bases in between. CDR1 MNHEY and CDR2 SVGAGI come from the germline V gene. The DNA for the CDR3 is TGTGCCAGCAGTTACTCGTCCCGGGGGGCGGGAACCGAGCAGTACTTC. Translated, it gives CASSYSSRGAGTEQYF.

This clone was seen a handful of times. The chain links TRBV6-1 to TRBJ1-2; 9 positions agree with TRBD1. This CDR3 has 15 amino acids. Germline CDR1 reads MNHNS; CDR2 reads SASEGT. Losses at the gene ends were 1 base for V and 7 bases for J; bases not matched to a gene: 7. This CDR3 reads CASSEVGQGSFGYTF. The CDR3 DNA is TGTGCCAGCAGTGAAGTGGGACAGGGATCGTTTGGCTACACCTTC.

The chain links TRBV7-6 to TRBJ2-3, with D possibly matching TRBD2 (5 bases). V lost 1 base and J lost 0, with 11 bases in between. This CDR3 is built from 16 residues. CDR1 is SGHVS, CDR2 FNYEAQ, per germline. The CDR3 here is CASSLGVAGSTDTQYF. DNA of the CDR3: TGTGCCAGCAGCTTAGGGGTGGCGGGTAGCACAGATACGCAGTATTTT.

V gene TRBV11-2 combines with J gene TRBJ2-7; D is uncertain. The CDR3 length is 16 residues. CDR1 is SGHAT, CDR2 FQNNGV, per germline. V was cut by 1 base and J by 2 bases, with 15 bases left in between. CDR3 bases: TGTGCCAGCAGCTTAGTCATCTGGGCAGAGACCTACGAGCAGTACTTC. It specifies CASSLVIWAETYEQYF.

V and J are TRBV6-1 and TRBJ2-1; 11 nucleotides match TRBD2. Germline trimming cut 2 bases from V and 4 bases from J; bases unmatched to any gene: 1. CDR3 length: 15 residues. CDR1 is MNHNS and CDR2 is SASEGT in the germline V gene. The CDR3 loop reads CASSERTSGYNEQFF. In DNA, the CDR3 is TGTGCCAGCAGTGAACGGACTAGCGGGTACAATGAGCAGTTCTTC.

The chain has TRBV27 and TRBJ2-7; TRBD2 matches at 7 bases. Germline V gene sequence: CDR1 MNHEY, CDR2 SMNVEV (reference sequence). V gave up 3 bases and J gave up 2 bases; unmatched junction bases: 7. The CDR3 has 15 residues. CDR3 sequence reads: CASSFGSGITYEQYF. CDR3 DNA: TGTGCCAGCAGTTTCGGGAGCGGGATAACCTACGAGCAGTACTTC.

The chain links TRBV5-1 to TRBJ2-5; TRBD2 agrees at 16 bases. V lost 4 bases, J lost 4 bases, and 4 bases stayed unmatched. Germline CDR1 reads SGHRS; CDR2 reads YFSETQ. The CDR3 runs to 16 residues. The CDR3 loop reads CASSTGLAGGPETQYF. The CDR3 DNA sequence: TGCGCCAGCAGCACGGGACTAGCGGGAGGGCCAGAGACCCAGTACTTC. The whole variable domain, remainder taken from reference TRBV5-1 and TRBJ2-5, is KAGVTQTPRYLIKTRGQQVTLSCSPISGHRSVSWYQQTPGQGLQFLFEYFSETQRNKGNFPGRFSGRQFSNSRSEMNVSTLELGDSALYLCASSTGLAGGPETQYFGPGTRLLVL.

This chain links TRBV28 with TRBJ1-5; possible D gene TRBD1, 6 bases. V lost 1 base and J lost 3, with 10 bases in between. Germline-derived CDR1 and CDR2 are MDHEN and SYDVKM. The CDR3 length is 15 residues. Here the CDR3 reads CASSLLDRYNQPQHF. In DNA, the CDR3 is TGTGCCAGCAGTTTATTAGACAGGTACAATCAGCCCCAGCATTTT.

The chain employs TRBV3-1 (or the pseudogene TRBV3-2) and TRBJ2-7; tentative D call: TRBD1 (5 bases). CDR1 and CDR2 (germline): LGHDT, YNNKEL (reference sequence). V lost 4 bases and J lost 3, with 16 bases in between. The CDR3 runs to 15 residues. The CDR3 coding sequence is TGTGCCAGCAGCCCGGCCGGAACAGGCAACTACGAGCAGTACTTC. Translating gives CASSPAGTGNYEQYF.

The CDR3 is CASSQTRDRGLGPEYYEQYF. The CDR3 bases are TGTGCCAGCAGCCAAACCCGTGACAGGGGGCTAGGACCAGAGTACTACGAGCAGTACTTC. The V and J genes are TRBV4-2 and TRBJ2-7; 10 nucleotides align to TRBD1. J was trimmed by 3 bases and V by 2 bases; bases with no gene match: 19. Germline V gene data show CDR1 as LGHNA and CDR2 as YNFKEQ. CDR3 length: 20 amino acids.

V is TRBV7-6 and J is TRBJ2-5; the match to TRBD2 covers 7 bases. The CDR3 loop spans 15 amino acids. The V gene's germline CDR1 is SGHVS and CDR2 FNYEAQ. V gave up 0 bases and J gave up 3 bases; unmatched junction bases: 4. The CDR3 DNA reads TGTGCCAGCAGCTTAGCAGGACTAGACAAAGAGACCCAGTACTTC. It specifies CASSLAGLDKETQYF.